Below are 10 T cell receptor beta chains sequenced from a single sample in a study of T cell changes during pregnancy in multiple sclerosis. The assay was immunoSEQ multiplex PCR, and TCRdb's table has in-frame clones only and misses some. The profile shows 30,000 to 45,000 clones, 91% of them singletons. The sample in question was CD8+ T cells from peripheral blood mononuclear cells, obtained before pregnancy. Every receptor here comes from a female donor with multiple sclerosis, enrolled in a pregnancy study.

V usage is TRBV28 and J usage is TRBJ1-1; no reliable D call. The CDR3 is 10 residues long. Deletions cut 6 bases from V and 3 bases from J, with 2 bases between. Germline V gene data show CDR1 as MDHEN and CDR2 as SYDVKM. As DNA, the CDR3 is TGTGCCAGCAGCGACACTGAAGCTTTCTTT. This translates into CASSDTEAFF.

V gene TRBV27 combines with J gene TRBJ2-1; 9 positions agree with TRBD2. The V gene end was trimmed by 5 bases and the J gene end by 2 bases; junction bases not matched to a gene: 4. The germline gives CDR1 MNHEY, CDR2 SMNVEV (reference sequence). The CDR3 is made up of 15 amino acids. The CDR3: CASSEIAGAYNEQFF. CDR3 bases: TGTGCCAGCAGTGAAATAGCGGGAGCCTACAATGAGCAGTTCTTC.

This clone appeared a single time. The chain recombines TRBV7-9 with TRBJ2-7, with a weak D call TRBD1 (6 bases). Germline assignment: CDR1 SEHNR and CDR2 FQNEAQ (reference sequence). The CDR3 extends over 14 amino acids. The germline V and J ends were trimmed by 4 bases and 1 base, with 11 bases remaining between them. The CDR3 region is CASSSYRESYEQYF. The CDR3 DNA is TGTGCCAGCAGCTCCTACAGGGAGTCCTACGAGCAGTACTTC.

This clone is a singleton in its sample. The chain combines TRBV21-1 with TRBJ2-7; TRBD1 is the table's D call, not checked against the DNA. TRBV21-1 is tagged as a pseudogene. This CDR3 has 18 amino acids. CDR3 coding DNA: TGTGCCAGCAGCAAAGGACCGGGACAGGGCACGCTTTCCTACGAGCAGTACTTC. Its translation is CASSKGPGQGTLSYEQYF.

The gene calls are TRBV4-2 and TRBJ1-5; 8 bases fit TRBD1. With 0 bases clipped from V and 11 bases from J, the junction kept 9 bases outside the gene matches. Germline V gives CDR1 LGHNA, CDR2 YNFKEQ. The CDR3 is 15 amino acids. CDR3 sequence reads: CASSQESGQGGSQHF. In nucleotides, the CDR3 is TGTGCCAGCAGCCAAGAGAGCGGACAGGGTGGGTCCCAGCATTTT.

The rearrangement links TRBV7-3 to TRBJ1-1, with no clear D. Per the germline V gene, CDR1 is SGHTA and CDR2 is FQGTGA. The CDR3 has 15 residues. Trimming cost V 0 bases and J 5 bases, with 13 bases left between them. The DNA of the CDR3 is TGTGCCAGCAGCTTAACGTTCGGGGAGAGGACTGAAGCTTTCTTT. This codes for CASSLTFGERTEAFF.

The V and J genes are TRBV27 and TRBJ2-7, with 11 positions matching TRBD2. V shed 4 bases, J shed 0 bases, and the junction held 5 bases outside the gene matches. Germline V gives CDR1 MNHEY, CDR2 SMNVEV (reference sequence). This CDR3 region has 16 residues. The CDR3 coding sequence is TGTGCCAGCAGTTCCCTAACTAGCGGGAGCTCCTACGAGCAGTACTTC. Amino acid sequence: CASSSLTSGSSYEQYF.

This sequence joins TRBV5-1 and TRBJ2-3; D is perhaps TRBD2 (5 bases). Trimming shortened V by 1 base and J by 6 bases, and 12 bases separated the two germline ends. The V gene's germline CDR1 is SGHRS and CDR2 YFSETQ. The CDR3 covers 14 residues. CDR3: CASSLRGPGDTQYF. DNA for the CDR3: TGCGCCAGCAGCTTGAGAGGGCCCGGCGATACGCAGTATTTT.

The gene calls are TRBV27 and TRBJ1-2; 7 positions match TRBD1. CDR1 and CDR2 (germline): MNHEY, SMNVEV (reference sequence). The CDR3 runs 17 residues. V was pared by 1 base and J by 2 bases, with 10 bases of the junction left unmatched. The CDR3 protein is CASSLYPDLTGNYGYTF. For the CDR3, the DNA is TGTGCCAGCAGTTTATATCCCGATTTGACAGGGAACTATGGCTACACCTTC.

V is TRBV7-9 and J is TRBJ2-2; TRBD2 might be the D (7 bases). This CDR3 contains 17 residues. V shed 4 bases and J shed 0 bases, with 15 bases lying between them. Germline-derived CDR1 and CDR2 are SEHNR and FQNEAQ (reference sequence). The CDR3 region has the DNA TGTGCCAGCAGCTCGAACCAGGGGACTACGAACACCGGGGAGCTGTTTTTT. Encoded protein: CASSSNQGTTNTGELFF.